This T cell receptor beta chain was found in a study of shared clonotypes between healthy human individuals. The study, taken as a whole, reports: Estimated clonotype richness was generally higher in naive than memory subsets.

Of note for this clone: Its target is not known.

Clones were sequenced by immunoSEQ multiplex PCR, and TCRdb holds only the in-frame ones, with some missing. The sample shows 2 million to 2.5 million clones, roughly 94% of them seen only once. Germline V gives CDR1 SGHVS, CDR2 FQNEAQ. The CDR3 runs to 15 residues. The V and J ends lost 5 bases and 4 bases, in that order; junction bases with no gene match: 10. Investigators divided CD4+ cells into CD45RA+ naive and CD45RA-negative memory subsets. This TCR came from a man aged 18 to 30 in good health. Sequences were obtained from naive CD4+ T cells sorted from blood. Subset: CD45RA+ positively selected. The rearrangement links TRBV7-8 to TRBJ1-1; TRBD1 aligns across 7 bases. As DNA, the CDR3 is TGTGCCAGCAGCCAGCAGGGGGAAGGGAGCACTGAAGCTTTCTTT. The encoded protein is CASSQQGEGSTEAFF. Full variable domain (outside the CDR3, taken from reference TRBV7-8 and TRBJ1-1): GAGVSQSPRYKVAKRGQDVALRCDPISGHVSLFWYQQALGQGPEFLTYFQNEAQLDKSGLPSDRFFAERPEGSVSTLKIQRTQQEDSAVYLCASSQQGEGSTEAFFGQGTRLTVV.